The 32 T cell receptor beta chains in this list originate from one sample, sequenced in a study of regulatory T cells in long-lasting Graves disease. Libraries of TCR beta came from iRepertoire HTBI primers plus Arm-PCR of CDR3 regions. TCRdb processed the multiplex PCR reads anew with MiXCR; each CDR3 protein has one entry. The data hold hundreds of thousands of distinct CDR3 sequences, with around 15% observed a single time. Sample time point: newly diagnosed GD, antithyroid drugs for less than 3 months. Generation of the TCR library employed RNA extracted from PBMCs. The sample also formed part of further work on T cells in Graves' hyperthyroidism and ophthalmopathy.

This specimen consisted of peripheral blood mononuclear cells (PBMCs), obtained at new diagnosis, from a patient treated with antithyroid drugs. Receptor source: a woman younger than 45 with Graves disease.

The CDR3 loop is CASSYSLGANKDTEAFF. In DNA form, the CDR3 reads TGTGCCAGCAGTTACTCTCTGGGGGCTAATAAGGACACTGAAGCTTTCTTT. V is TRBV6-9 and J is TRBJ1-1, with D possibly being TRBD1 (6 bases). The CDR3 runs to 17 residues. Germline values: CDR1 MNHGY, CDR2 SVAAGI. Trimming cost V 3 bases and J 3 bases, with 20 bases left between them.

This clonotype has ten or more counts. The chain uses TRBV28 and TRBJ1-4, with 7 nucleotides matching TRBD1. The CDR3 runs to 14 residues. With 5 bases clipped from V and 6 bases from J, the junction kept 6 bases outside the gene matches. Germline CDR1 reads MDHEN; CDR2 reads SYDVKM. CDR3 nucleotide sequence: TGTGCCAGCAGTCTCACAGGGACAGATGAAAAACTGTTTTTT. This translates into CASSLTGTDEKLFF.

This clonotype was counted many times. The chain links TRBV6-1 to TRBJ2-1, with 13 bases lining up with TRBD2. CDR3 length equals 15 residues. The germline gives CDR1 MNHNS, CDR2 SASEGT. V lost 5 bases and J lost 10; bases outside the gene matches: 8. The CDR3 protein is CASSRGLAGDGEQFF. The CDR3 DNA reads as TGTGCCAGCAGTCGCGGACTAGCGGGAGATGGGGAGCAGTTCTTC.

In its sample, this clonotype was seen many times. The CDR3 loop is CASSLTSGPYNEQFF. The DNA of the CDR3 is TGTGCCAGCAGCCTTACTAGCGGACCCTACAATGAGCAGTTCTTC. The gene calls are TRBV3-1 and TRBJ2-1; 8 nucleotides match TRBD2. This CDR3 has 15 amino acids. J gave up 2 bases and V 4 bases, and 4 bases lay outside the gene matches. The germline V gene encodes CDR1 LGHDT and CDR2 YNNKEL (reference sequence).

In its sample, this clonotype was seen many times. CDR3 sequence reads: CSVIVPGQGASEQYF. DNA of the CDR3: TGCAGCGTTATTGTACCGGGACAGGGGGCTTCCGAGCAGTACTTC. The V call is TRBV29-1, the J call TRBJ2-7; TRBD1 agrees at 12 bases. V shed 5 bases and J 6 bases; nucleotides not matched to a gene: 11. Germline V lookup: CDR1 SQVTM, CDR2 ANQGSEA. This CDR3 has 15 amino acids.

This clonotype has a handful of counts. The chain couples TRBV7-2 to TRBJ2-2; D gene uncertain. CDR1 and CDR2 from the germline V gene are SGHTA and FQGNSA. This CDR3 region has 13 residues. V gave up 5 bases and J gave up 8 bases, with 12 bases separating them. CDR3 region: CASSQAVTGELFF. The CDR3 DNA is TGTGCCAGCAGCCAAGCCGTCACGGGGGAGCTGTTTTTT.

This clonotype was seen a few times. The gene calls are TRBV7-6 and TRBJ2-1; tentatively, D is TRBD2 (6 bases). This CDR3 has 15 residues. With 6 bases removed from V and 0 bases from J, the gap between germline ends came to 12 bases. Germline-derived CDR1 and CDR2 are SGHVS and FNYEAQ. DNA for the CDR3: TGTGCCAGCAGTCCCGGAGGGGACTCCTACAATGAGCAGTTCTTC. Protein product: CASSPGGDSYNEQFF.

This clonotype was detected only a few times. The chain recombines TRBV7-3 with TRBJ2-1; D tentatively fits TRBD1 or TRBD2 (6 bases each). V lost 2 bases and J lost 4, with 18 bases in between. Germline V lookup: CDR1 SGHTA, CDR2 FQGTGA. The CDR3 spans 17 residues. The CDR3 region is CASSLSPLGGGYNEQFF. The CDR3 region has the DNA TGTGCCAGCAGCTTATCCCCCCTCGGGGGCGGGTACAATGAGCAGTTCTTC.

The rearrangement links TRBV7-3 to TRBJ2-2; 7 nucleotides line up with TRBD2. The V gene end was trimmed by 4 bases and the J gene end by 0 bases; junction bases not matched to a gene: 8. The germline V gene encodes CDR1 SGHTA and CDR2 FQGTGA. This CDR3 contains 17 residues. The CDR3 region is CASSSPSGKSNTGELFF. Written as DNA, the CDR3 is TGTGCCAGCAGCTCCCCCAGCGGGAAGTCGAACACCGGGGAGCTGTTTTTT.

This clonotype came up many times. The chain joins TRBV28 to TRBJ1-5; 7 bases are shared with TRBD1. Germline values: CDR1 MDHEN, CDR2 SYDVKM. J gave up 2 bases and V 3 bases, and 13 bases lay outside the gene matches. The CDR3 covers 18 residues. The CDR3 bases are TGTGCCAGCAGTTTCGCTAATTTCAGGGGGGGGGGCAATCAGCCCCAGCATTTT. It encodes CASSFANFRGGGNQPQHF.

This clonotype was picked up many times. V and J are TRBV5-1 and TRBJ2-2; 7 nucleotides line up with TRBD2. V shed 1 base and J 1 base; nucleotides not matched to a gene: 4. Germline loops: CDR1 SGHRS, CDR2 YFSETQ. The CDR3 length is 16 residues. The DNA for the CDR3 is TGCGCCAGCAGCTTGATGGCTAGCGGGAACACCGGGGAGCTGTTTTTT. This gives the protein CASSLMASGNTGELFF.

A remark on this clonotype: A read error may account for a junction end that differs from germline. The DNA for the CDR3 is TGTGCCAGCAGATACTCGGGGGGGGCCAACGTCCTGACTTTC. The encoded protein is CASRYSGGANVLTF. This chain links TRBV6-2 or TRBV6-3 with TRBJ2-6; D is perhaps TRBD2 (5 bases). Looked up from germline, CDR1 is MNHEY and CDR2 is SVGEGT. The CDR3 loop spans 14 amino acids.

This clonotype has ten or more counts. This chain uses TRBV20-1 with TRBJ2-4; 8 bases are shared with TRBD2. Germline CDR1 and CDR2: DFQATT and SNEGSKA (reference sequence). V was clipped by 0 bases and J by 8 bases; unmatched bases: 6. This CDR3 contains 14 residues. In DNA form, the CDR3 reads TGCAGTGCTAGAGAAAGCGGGAGAAGAGACATTCAGTACTTC. This sequence encodes CSARESGRRDIQYF.

This clonotype was picked up many times. J is TRBJ1-6 and V is TRBV3-1; D unresolved. In germline, CDR1 is LGHDT, CDR2 YNNKEL (reference sequence). Trimming shortened V by 4 bases and J by 7 bases, and 5 bases separated the two germline ends. The length of the CDR3 is 12 residues. This chain's CDR3 is CASSLLNSPLHF. The CDR3 nucleotides read TGTGCCAGCAGCCTGCTGAATTCACCCCTCCACTTT.

V is TRBV28 and J is TRBJ2-5; 9 nucleotides match TRBD1. V shed 3 bases and J 5 bases; nucleotides not matched to a gene: 7. Per germline, CDR1 MDHEN and CDR2 SYDVKM. The CDR3 is 15 amino acids. This CDR3 is CASSFTTGGEETQYF. The CDR3 coding sequence is TGTGCCAGCAGTTTCACTACAGGGGGCGAGGAGACCCAGTACTTC.

This clonotype was seen at least ten times. V gene TRBV11-2 combines with J gene TRBJ2-7; D remains unclear. Trimming pared 1 base from V and 2 bases from J, leaving 12 bases between. The CDR3 covers 15 residues. Germline CDR1 reads SGHAT; CDR2 reads FQNNGV. The CDR3 reads CASSLAASAAYEQYF. CDR3 DNA sequence: TGTGCCAGCAGCTTAGCCGCTTCCGCTGCCTACGAGCAGTACTTC.

This clonotype came up many times. This chain joins TRBV27 and TRBJ2-7; D is unclear. The V gene's germline CDR1 is MNHEY and CDR2 SMNVEV (reference sequence). With 3 bases removed from V and 11 bases from J, the gap between germline ends came to 11 bases. There are 11 residues in the CDR3. CDR3 DNA: TGTGCCAGCAGTTTCTTGAACTACGAGTACTTC. Translated: CASSFLNYEYF.

The table lists this clonotype with many counts. For the CDR3, the DNA is TGCGCCAGCAACCGGGACAGATTGAACACTGAAGCTTTCTTT. As protein: CASNRDRLNTEAFF. This rearrangement joins TRBV5-1 to TRBJ1-1; 7 bases fit TRBD1. CDR3 length: 14 amino acids. The V segment lost 6 bases and the J segment 0 bases; nucleotides outside the gene matches: 5. Germline values: CDR1 SGHRS, CDR2 YFSETQ.

This rearrangement joins TRBV6-5 to TRBJ2-7; D may be TRBD1 or TRBD2 (5 bases each). In germline, CDR1 is MNHEY, CDR2 SVGAGI. V was cut by 0 bases and J by 0 bases, with 9 bases left in between. This CDR3 is 15 amino acids long. The DNA for the CDR3 is TGTGCCAGCAGTTACTCACCCGGGGCCTCCTACGAGCAGTACTTC. The encoded protein is CASSYSPGASYEQYF.

This clonotype was seen repeatedly, ten times or more. The CDR3 sequence is CASSSTALGEKLFF. The DNA of the CDR3 is TGTGCCAGCAGTTCGACAGCCCTAGGCGAAAAACTGTTTTTT. This chain links TRBV12-3 or TRBV12-4 with TRBJ1-4, with D tentatively TRBD1 (5 bases). Trimming took 4 bases from V and 8 from J, leaving 14 bases between them. This CDR3 has 14 residues.

The chain employs TRBV9 and TRBJ2-3, with D hard to call. V was clipped by 0 bases and J by 2 bases, with 10 bases between them. The CDR3 is made up of 15 amino acids. Germline CDR1 and CDR2: SGDLS and YYNGEE. CDR3: CASSVVSADTDTQYF. In DNA form, the CDR3 reads TGTGCCAGCAGCGTAGTCAGCGCCGACACAGATACGCAGTATTTT.

This clonotype was seen ten or more times. The chain has TRBV6-1 and TRBJ2-6; maybe TRBD2 (6 bases). This CDR3 has 14 amino acids. CDR1 MNHNS and CDR2 SASEGT come from the germline V gene. V shed 6 bases and J shed 4 bases, with 10 bases lying between them. The DNA of the CDR3 is TGTGCCAGCAGGCTTCGGGGGGGGGCCAACGTCCTGACTTTC. Amino acid sequence: CASRLRGGANVLTF.

The chain links TRBV7-6 to TRBJ2-3; D is unresolved. The V end lost 1 base, the J end lost 1 base, and 6 bases lay between the germline ends. The V gene's germline CDR1 is SGHVS and CDR2 FNYEAQ. The CDR3 loop spans 14 amino acids. CDR3: CASSLGMGTDTQYF. The CDR3 DNA is TGTGCCAGCAGCTTAGGAATGGGCACAGATACGCAGTATTTT.

This clonotype was detected a few times. This chain connects TRBV29-1 to TRBJ1-2, with a weak D call TRBD1 (6 bases). Germline V lookup: CDR1 SQVTM, CDR2 ANQGSEA. This CDR3 has 13 residues. The ends were cut back, 6 bases at V and 6 bases at J, with 17 bases in the middle. For the CDR3, the DNA is TGCAGCGTCCATATTATACAGGGCGATGGCTACACCTTC. The encoded protein is CSVHIIQGDGYTF.

This clonotype was recorded at least ten times. The V call is TRBV10-3, the J call TRBJ1-2, with TRBD1 matching over 8 bases. This CDR3 region has 15 residues. Germline lookup yields CDR1 ENHRY and CDR2 SYGVKD. Losses at the gene ends were 4 bases for V and 6 bases for J; bases not matched to a gene: 10. The CDR3 spells CAISVGQGSYDGYTF. For the CDR3, the DNA is TGTGCCATCAGTGTTGGACAGGGATCATACGATGGCTACACCTTC.

The table lists this clonotype with a few counts. The genes are TRBV10-3 and TRBJ1-6; D gene unclear. CDR1 and CDR2 from the germline V gene are ENHRY and SYGVKD. Trimming cost V 7 bases and J 0 bases, with 7 bases left between them. The CDR3 spans 14 residues. The CDR3: CAITGSSYNSPLHF. As DNA, the CDR3 is TGTGCCATCACTGGAAGCTCCTATAATTCACCCCTCCACTTT.

The V gene is TRBV19, the J gene TRBJ2-7; 7 bases are shared with TRBD1. Germline trimming cut 4 bases from V and 6 bases from J; bases unmatched to any gene: 6. CDR1 is LNHDA and CDR2 is SQIVND in the germline V gene (reference sequence). The CDR3 loop spans 13 amino acids. In DNA form, the CDR3 reads TGTGCCAGTAGTACCCAGACAGGGACCGAGCAGTACTTC. Amino acids: CASSTQTGTEQYF. The entire variable domain, with the rest obtained from reference TRBV19 and TRBJ2-7, is as follows: DGGITQSPKYLFRKEGQNVTLSCEQNLNHDAMYWYRQDPGQGLRLIYYSQIVNDFQKGDIAEGYSVSREKKESFPLTVTSAQKNPTAFYLCASSTQTGTEQYFGPGTRLTVT.

This clonotype showed up many times. The chain recombines TRBV28 with TRBJ2-2; the match to TRBD1 covers 11 bases. V shed 8 bases and J 5 bases; nucleotides not matched to a gene: 10. Germline lookup yields CDR1 MDHEN and CDR2 SYDVKM. This CDR3 is 16 amino acids long. CDR3 sequence: CASGSSGTGGTGELFF. DNA of the CDR3: TGTGCCAGCGGCTCCTCCGGGACAGGGGGGACCGGGGAGCTGTTTTTT.

This clonotype has ten or more counts. This chain uses TRBV27 with TRBJ2-2; the D gene is possibly TRBD2 (6 bases). The CDR3 contains 15 residues. Trimming pared 7 bases from V and 6 bases from J, leaving 18 bases between. Per the germline V gene, CDR1 is MNHEY and CDR2 is SMNVEV (reference sequence). The CDR3 region has the DNA TGTGCCAGCAATAGTCTGGGAGGAGGATCCGGGGAGCTGTTTTTT. Its protein product is CASNSLGGGSGELFF.

This clonotype was seen once. This chain connects TRBV6-1 to TRBJ1-1, with 10 bases identical to TRBD1. Germline V gene lookup returns CDR1 MNHNS and CDR2 SASEGT. V lost 11 bases and J lost 5; bases outside the gene matches: 11. This CDR3 is 14 amino acids long. CDR3 sequence: CASHRTGGRTEAFF. The CDR3 nucleotides are TGTGCCTCACATCGGACAGGGGGGAGGACTGAAGCTTTCTTT.

The table lists this clonotype with a few counts. The V gene is TRBV9, the J gene TRBJ1-3; tentatively, D is TRBD1 (6 bases). V lost 6 bases and J 0 bases, leaving 13 bases between the germline ends. Germline V gives CDR1 SGDLS, CDR2 YYNGEE. This CDR3 has 15 amino acids. The CDR3 sequence is CASTLQGHSGNTIYF. In DNA, the CDR3 is TGTGCCAGCACCCTACAGGGCCACTCTGGAAACACCATATATTTT.

The chain has TRBV6-9 and TRBJ1-3, with 8 bases that match TRBD1. This CDR3 comprises 15 residues. Germline V gives CDR1 MNHGY, CDR2 SVAAGI. The junction had 2 bases not matched to a gene; V was cut back by 4 bases and J by 0 bases. The CDR3 DNA reads as TGTGCCAGCAGTTGGACAGGGTACTCTGGAAACACCATATATTTT. Encoded protein: CASSWTGYSGNTIYF.